This T cell receptor beta chain was sequenced during a study of blood T cells in healthy people across ages. This clonotype was observed a handful of times. Antigen unknown. Study-wide results and limits: Unknown donor CMV status possibly confounded expanded clonotype changes. PBMCs left unsorted prevented a conclusive naive versus antigen-experienced comparison.

The use of a sample-barcoded 5' primer and a J-beta primer mix characterized a second PCR of 7 to 11 cycles. TCRdb ran MiXCR on the 5' RACE reads and lists one entry per CDR3 protein. The table lists fewer than 800,000 distinct CDR3 sequences, 45% to 50% of them singletons. The germline V and J ends were trimmed by 5 bases and 2 bases, with 16 bases remaining between them. Germline CDR1 reads SGHAT; CDR2 reads FQDESV (reference sequence). The CDR3 extends over 15 amino acids. The sequenced sample was blood. This sequence originates from a woman aged 55 to 70 in good health. The chain carries TRBV11-1 and TRBJ2-7; D gene ambiguous. CDR3 sequence: CASSPDSGGTYEQYF. The CDR3 nucleotides read TGTGCCAGCAGCCCAGACTCTGGCGGCACCTACGAGCAGTACTTC.